This TCR beta chain was documented in a study of cytomegalovirus exposure and HLA in healthy donors. This clone was counted between two and nine times. Per the germline V gene, CDR1 is SGHDT and CDR2 is YYEEEE. With 2 bases removed from V and 5 bases from J, the gap between germline ends came to 4 bases. The CDR3 is 11 amino acids. PCR amplification relied on 60 Vbeta primers (plus 13 Jbeta primers). Using immunoSEQ multiplex PCR, the repertoire was profiled, and TCRdb retains in-frame clones only, with some absent. This sample has 100,000 to 150,000 clones, with 60% to 85% found just once. The sequence was obtained from a woman between 18 and 29 years old in good health and CMV-seronegative. The V gene is TRBV5-6, the J gene TRBJ1-1, with unresolved D. Specimen: PBMCs. The CDR3 loop reads CASSFYTEAFF. CDR3 DNA sequence: TGTGCCAGCAGCTTTTATACTGAAGCTTTCTTT.